The 10 T cell receptor beta chains below were found in one sample sequenced in a study of blood T cell repertoires in COVID-19. Profiling relied on immunoSEQ multiplex PCR, and the TCRdb table lists in-frame clones only, not all of them. There are 120,000 to 150,000 clones in the sample; 88% occur only once, and 1% to 1.5% lies in the top ten. What was sequenced was PBMCs or T cells enriched from blood (not recorded which). These receptor sequences come from a woman aged 25 to 39 with acute COVID-19.

V usage is TRBV10-1 and J usage is TRBJ2-5; TRBD2 agrees at 8 bases. In germline, CDR1 is WNHNN, CDR2 SYGVQD (reference sequence). CDR3 length: 20 amino acids. V gave up 3 bases and J gave up 8 bases; unmatched junction bases: 26. The CDR3 is CASSEYEREQMWVGQSTQYF. The CDR3, as DNA: TGCGCCAGCAGTGAATACGAGCGGGAGCAGATGTGGGTAGGGCAAAGTACCCAGTACTTC.

The chain employs TRBV19 and TRBJ1-1, with D hard to call. This CDR3 is built from 14 residues. With 0 bases removed from V and 4 bases from J, the gap between germline ends came to 9 bases. Germline CDR1 and CDR2: LNHDA and SQIVND (reference sequence). CDR3 loop: CASSIDLAGTEAFF. As DNA, the CDR3 is TGTGCCAGTAGTATAGATCTTGCAGGCACTGAAGCTTTCTTT. The full variable domain, rest sourced from reference TRBV19 and TRBJ1-1, is DGGITQSPKYLFRKEGQNVTLSCEQNLNHDAMYWYRQDPGQGLRLIYYSQIVNDFQKGDIAEGYSVSREKKESFPLTVTSAQKNPTAFYLCASSIDLAGTEAFFGQGTRLTVV.

The J gene is TRBJ2-5, the V gene TRBV7-2; TRBD2 aligns across 8 bases. Germline values: CDR1 SGHTA, CDR2 FQGNSA. J was trimmed by 2 bases and V by 5 bases; bases with no gene match: 1. CDR3 length: 13 residues. The CDR3 sequence is CASSPGGQETQYF. CDR3 nucleotides: TGTGCCAGCAGCCCGGGGGGGCAAGAGACCCAGTACTTC.

V is TRBV5-4 and J is TRBJ2-7; the match to TRBD1 covers 7 bases. CDR1 is SGHNT and CDR2 is YYREEE in the germline V gene (reference sequence). V dropped 4 bases and J dropped 0; count of bases not matched to a gene: 4. This CDR3 comprises 14 residues. The CDR3 coding sequence is TGTGCCAGCAGCCGGACAGGAAACTCCTACGAGCAGTACTTC. Encoded protein: CASSRTGNSYEQYF.

The chain carries TRBV5-1 and TRBJ1-4; 7 bases fit TRBD1. Germline loops: CDR1 SGHRS, CDR2 YFSETQ. V shed 0 bases and J 3 bases; nucleotides not matched to a gene: 2. This CDR3 region has 15 residues. Here the CDR3 DNA reads TGCGCCAGCAGCTTGGCCGGGACAGCTAATGAAAAACTGTTTTTT. Amino acid sequence: CASSLAGTANEKLFF.

The chain is built from TRBV6-5 and TRBJ2-1; the D gene is possibly TRBD2 (6 bases). The V end was cut by 6 bases, the J end by 3 bases, with 12 bases between. This CDR3 comprises 14 residues. Looked up from germline, CDR1 is MNHEY and CDR2 is SVGAGI. The CDR3 DNA reads as TGTGCCAGCAGCGACGGGAGTAACTACAATGAGCAGTTCTTC. Translating it yields CASSDGSNYNEQFF.

The chain has TRBV28 and TRBJ1-5; D possibly corresponds to TRBD1 (5 bases). The CDR3 consists of 14 residues. Trimming cost V 2 bases and J 5 bases, with 10 bases left between them. CDR1 is MDHEN and CDR2 is SYDVKM in the germline V gene. The CDR3, as DNA: TGTGCCAGCAGTTTACGACAGCCTCATCAGCCCCAGCATTTT. Amino acids: CASSLRQPHQPQHF.

The CDR3 is CASSVISGANVLTF. The CDR3 coding sequence is TGTGCCAGCAGTGTAATCTCTGGGGCCAACGTCCTGACTTTC. The chain recombines TRBV7-9 with TRBJ2-6; no clear D. CDR1 is SEHNR, CDR2 FQNEAQ, per germline (reference sequence). Trimming removed 6 bases at V and 0 bases at J, with 6 bases between. This CDR3 comprises 14 residues.

CDR3 DNA sequence: TGCGCCAGCAGCCAAGATAGGGTAGACAGGGCCGGTGGCTACACCTTC. The encoded protein is CASSQDRVDRAGGYTF. The chain couples TRBV4-1 to TRBJ1-2; the match to TRBD1 covers 7 bases. There are 16 residues in the CDR3. J gave up 7 bases and V 0 bases, and 11 bases lay outside the gene matches. Germline loops: CDR1 MGHRA, CDR2 YSYEKL.

This clone was counted a few times. The chain recombines TRBV16 with TRBJ1-6; the D gene is possibly TRBD1 (5 bases). The germline V gene encodes CDR1 KGHSY and CDR2 FQNENV. Trimming took 0 bases from V and 9 from J, leaving 12 bases between them. This CDR3 region has 15 residues. The CDR3 here is CASSQSGQGGSPLHF. CDR3 DNA: TGTGCCAGCAGCCAATCGGGGCAGGGAGGTTCACCCCTCCACTTT.